This T cell receptor beta chain originates from a study of T cells after yellow fever vaccination (dated by TCRdb to about 2019). Background for the entire study: The SMART-Seq v4 Ultra Low Input RNA kit was used to prepare libraries from fractions with low cell numbers. To follow T-cell clones before and after primary and booster YFV17D yellow fever vaccination, bulk TCR alpha and beta repertoires were sequenced over time. Two healthy male donors, one aged 18 to 29 and one aged 30 to 40 years, made up the cohort. Blood samples were taken at several timepoints before and after primary and secondary immunization, and bulk PBMC replicates and cell subsets were isolated.

What the research found in general, with its limitations: Because the study included only a couple of donors, the extent to which the findings can be generalized is limited. Compared with the primary T-cell response, the secondary T-cell response was weaker but faster, peaking on day 5 rather than day 15. A small fraction of clonotypes appeared in both the CD4 and CD8 compartments, likely as a result of convergent recombination. Because abundant contaminating clonotypes from the bulk population could be contained in FACS-sorted repertoires, computational filtering was required. After the booster, most of the clones that had expanded following primary vaccination were detected again (just under 97% of CD4 and around 88% of CD8), which suggests that memory was broadly maintained.

A remark on this clonotype: Its antigen has not been determined. No much larger clonotype is one base removed from it; base qualities were not supplied.

The sample's treatment or condition label, in plain terms: live attenuated yellow fever vaccine strain. At every blood-draw timepoint, two biological replicates of bulk PBMCs were collected. PBMCs were isolated from peripheral blood using a standard Ficoll-Paque protocol. TriZol was used to extract RNA from bulk PBMCs, from CD4 and CD8 fractions, and from dextramer-positive and dextramer-negative fractions. From the cysteine through the valine, the CDR3 covers 15 amino acids. Of the read, only the CDR3 DNA is kept; its 45 bases are in frame from base 1. V and J lose 0 bases and 7 bases, and a span of 16 bases separates them. The germline V gene (reference sequence) sets CDR1 to LGHDT and CDR2 to YNNKEL. The sequencing machine was an Illumina NovaSeq 6000. TCR cDNA was made using 5'RACE template switching, a step that added a universal primer site and unique molecular identifiers. Priming for cDNA synthesis came from both the TCR alpha and TCR beta constant segments. Libraries were amplified in two PCR steps, with sample barcodes and sequencing adapters added in the second step. Sequencing of libraries was done on Illumina HiSeq 2500 (2x100 bp) or NovaSeq (2x150 bp). In the paper's pipeline: MIGEC handled demultiplexing of reads and collapsing into UMI consensus sequences, while MiXCR performed V(D)J alignment. Clonotypes responding to the vaccine were identified with edgeR on replicate PBMC samples, with the criteria of FDR below 0.01 and a log2 fold change above 5 up to day 15. Each bulk clonotype was labeled CD4 or CD8 based on which sequenced repertoire, CD4 or CD8, contained the clonotype at higher abundance. The public reads were reprocessed in TCRdb via fastp at Q25 and MiXCR, keeping in-frame beta chains. CDR3 protein sequences are deduplicated, and each keeps its most common genes and DNA. What appears here as the V and J calls and clone size reflects TCRdb's work, not the paper's. The sample table records 350,000 to 450,000 distinct CDR3 sequences; 18% of these occur just once. 15% to 20% of the sample is in the top ten clones.

The chain is made from TRBV3-1 and TRBJ2-7, with TRBD1 as a weak D call on 5 bases. The sample was PBMCs, taken before the yellow fever booster vaccination. This sequence was found in a man aged 18 to 29 who received the YFV17D yellow fever vaccine. For the CDR3, the sequence is CASSQDVGQGQEQYV. The nucleotides read TGTGCCAGCAGCCAAGATGTTGGCCAGGGCCAAGAGCAGTACGTC.